This T cell receptor (beta chain) stems from a study of blood T cells in healthy people across ages. Study as a whole: Using template switching, researchers captured about one barcoded beta molecule for each two T cells.

To note about this clonotype: Its specificity is unknown.

A second PCR, run for roughly 7 to 12 cycles, used a sample-barcoded 5' primer plus a J-beta primer mix. TCRdb processed the 5' RACE reads anew with MiXCR; each CDR3 protein has one entry. Of hundreds of thousands of distinct CDR3 sequences in the sample, 20% to 25% were seen once. V lost 5 bases to trimming and J lost 1 base; unmatched junction nucleotides: 7. From germline, CDR1 is DFQATT and CDR2 SNEGSKA (reference sequence). The CDR3 runs 14 residues. Study-level points and caveats: Researchers said unsorted PBMCs prevented a conclusive naive versus antigen-experienced comparison. Estimated diversity that came from one million T cells was considered an underestimate.

The sample was also linked to a second study, of T cells of mothers and their children. This second report adds: Added by the second PCR's M1S primer were sample barcodes and 2-4 random nucleotides.

The clonotype originates from a boy younger than 18 in good health. V gene TRBV20-1 combines with J gene TRBJ1-1; 7 bases are shared with TRBD1. Sequencing was carried out using blood. CDR3 in amino acids: CSAQGAGGNTEAFF. DNA for the CDR3: TGCAGTGCTCAGGGAGCAGGGGGGAACACTGAAGCTTTCTTT.